This passage covers 32 T cell receptor beta chains from one sample sequenced in a study of T cells in Graves' hyperthyroidism and ophthalmopathy. From RNA transcripts, TCR beta CDR3 regions were amplified. First-round RT-PCR with HTBI primers amplified the TCR CDR3 region. Using its own MiXCR run on the multiplex PCR reads, TCRdb lists one record per CDR3 protein. The sample yields about 640,000 distinct CDR3 sequences, roughly 20% seen once. Sequenced input: blood. All receptors come from a young man with Graves' ophthalmopathy.

CDR3 in DNA: TGCAGCGTTGACAGCGGGAAGAACACCGGGGAGCTGTTTTTT. This codes for CSVDSGKNTGELFF. The chain joins TRBV29-1 to TRBJ2-2; TRBD2 matches 7 bases. The CDR3 is 14 residues long. Germline CDR1 and CDR2: SQVTM and ANQGSEA. V lost 3 bases and J lost 1; bases outside the gene matches: 2.

This clonotype was counted between two and nine times. This rearrangement joins TRBV11-2 to TRBJ2-1; D gene ambiguous. Germline V gene lookup returns CDR1 SGHAT and CDR2 FQNNGV. CDR3 size: 16 residues. V was pared by 0 bases and J by 7 bases, with 16 bases between. Here the CDR3 reads CASSLERYPSRNEQFF. The CDR3 coding sequence is TGTGCCAGCAGCTTAGAGAGATACCCCTCCCGGAATGAGCAGTTCTTC.

This clonotype appeared a few times. V gene TRBV12-3 or TRBV12-4 combines with J gene TRBJ2-7; 10 nucleotides line up with TRBD2. CDR3 size: 15 residues. The V and J ends lost 1 base and 4 bases, in that order; junction bases with no gene match: 4. CDR3 coding DNA: TGTGCCAGCAGTTTAGGTCCTAGCGGGGGATACGAGCAGTACTTC. Its protein product is CASSLGPSGGYEQYF.

Ten or more counts support this clonotype. The chain links TRBV28 to TRBJ2-3; the D gene could be TRBD1 or TRBD2 (6 bases each). Germline CDR1 is MDHEN and CDR2 is SYDVKM. The CDR3 is 15 amino acids. V was shortened by 7 bases and J by 3 bases, with 17 bases between the two germline ends. The DNA of the CDR3 is TGTGCCAGCAAAGGGGGAGGCAAGGGAACAGATACGCAGTATTTT. Its protein is CASKGGGKGTDTQYF.

This clonotype was observed a handful of times. The chain employs TRBV6-1 and TRBJ2-1; 8 bases agree with TRBD2. This CDR3 has 14 residues. Germline loops: CDR1 MNHNS, CDR2 SASEGT. Trimming at V came to 10 bases and at J to 8 bases, leaving 13 bases not matched to a gene. The CDR3 DNA reads TGTGCCACCAAACCGAGCGGGAGTCTCGATGAGCAGTTCTTC. This encodes CATKPSGSLDEQFF.

This clonotype has a single count. The V and J genes are TRBV20-1 and TRBJ2-7; TRBD2 agrees at 8 bases. Unmatched junction bases numbered 9, after V lost 1 base and J lost 7 bases. Germline assignment: CDR1 DFQATT and CDR2 SNEGSKA (reference sequence). This CDR3 has 14 residues. The CDR3: CSARVPAGAREQYF. The CDR3 nucleotides read TGCAGTGCTAGAGTACCAGCGGGAGCCAGGGAGCAGTACTTC.

In this sample, this clonotype turned up many times. This chain connects TRBV20-1 to TRBJ2-1, with 10 bases lining up with TRBD2. This CDR3 is built from 17 residues. CDR1 is DFQATT and CDR2 is SNEGSKA in the germline V gene (reference sequence). V gave up 0 bases and J gave up 4 bases; unmatched junction bases: 9. The CDR3 here is CSARDAAGGGAYNEQFF. Written as DNA, the CDR3 is TGCAGTGCTAGAGATGCAGCGGGAGGGGGGGCTTACAATGAGCAGTTCTTC.

This clonotype was detected ten times or more. The chain couples TRBV12-3 or TRBV12-4 to TRBJ2-3; TRBD1 agrees at 7 bases. The trim removed 7 bases at V and 4 bases at J, leaving 11 bases unmatched. The CDR3 totals 15 residues. The CDR3 loop is CASTGKGAVADTQYF. As DNA, the CDR3 is TGTGCCAGCACCGGGAAGGGGGCCGTCGCAGATACGCAGTATTTT.

This sequence joins TRBV7-2 and TRBJ2-4, with D maybe TRBD1 (6 bases). CDR1 and CDR2 (germline): SGHTA, FQGNSA. The length of the CDR3 is 15 residues. The germline V and J ends were trimmed by 5 bases and 0 bases, with 11 bases remaining between them. The CDR3 is CASSVRQVAKNIQYF. For the CDR3, the DNA is TGTGCCAGCAGCGTAAGACAGGTAGCCAAAAACATTCAGTACTTC.

This clonotype was seen more than once but under ten times. The chain carries TRBV2 and TRBJ2-4; 7 bases agree with TRBD1. V gave up 1 base and J gave up 2 bases; unmatched junction bases: 5. The CDR3 consists of 16 residues. CDR1 and CDR2 from the germline V gene are SNHLY and FYNNEI. The CDR3 sequence: CASSEGDSQSKNIQYF. The DNA of the CDR3 is TGTGCCAGCAGTGAAGGGGACAGCCAGTCCAAAAACATTCAGTACTTC. Full variable domain (rest looked up from reference TRBV2 and TRBJ2-4): EPEVTQTPSHQVTQMGQEVILRCVPISNHLYFYWYRQILGQKVEFLVSFYNNEISEKSEIFDDQFSVERPDGSNFTLKIRSTKLEDSAMYFCASSEGDSQSKNIQYFGAGTRLSVL.

The CDR3 nucleotides are TGTGCCAGCAGTGAAACGCAGAATAGCGGGAGGGGGCACAATGAGCAGTTCTTC. This encodes CASSETQNSGRGHNEQFF. The rearrangement uses TRBV6-1 and TRBJ2-1; 11 bases map to TRBD2. V dropped 2 bases and J dropped 5; count of bases not matched to a gene: 11. Per germline, CDR1 MNHNS and CDR2 SASEGT. The CDR3 sequence is 18 residues long.

This rearrangement joins TRBV20-1 to TRBJ1-5; a weak D match, TRBD1 (5 bases). The ends were cut back, 3 bases at V and 4 bases at J, with 16 bases in the middle. The CDR3 contains 15 residues. The germline V gene has CDR1 DFQATT and CDR2 SNEGSKA (reference sequence). For the CDR3, the DNA is TGCAGTGCTAGCCCTCCAGGGTTGGGTAATCAGCCCCAGCATTTT. Residues: CSASPPGLGNQPQHF.

This clonotype showed up many times. The rearrangement links TRBV20-1 to TRBJ2-5; D is ambiguous. The CDR3 spans 12 residues. The germline V gene encodes CDR1 DFQATT and CDR2 SNEGSKA (reference sequence). V lost 1 base and J 3 bases, leaving 6 bases between the germline ends. CDR3 DNA: TGCAGTGCTAGAGGTAGAGAAGAGACCCAGTACTTC. Translating it yields CSARGREETQYF.

This clonotype has at least ten counts. CDR3 region: CASSLHGANEQYF. The CDR3 DNA sequence: TGTGCCAGCAGCTTACATGGCGCAAACGAGCAGTACTTC. V and J are TRBV7-9 and TRBJ2-7; D gene uncertain. V lost 2 bases and J lost 5, with 10 bases in between. The CDR3 totals 13 residues. Germline V gene lookup returns CDR1 SEHNR and CDR2 FQNEAQ (reference sequence).

This clonotype was found a few times. This chain links TRBV3-1 with TRBJ2-7, with 7 nucleotides matching TRBD2. The CDR3 is 14 amino acids. Germline V CDR1 and CDR2: LGHDT, YNNKEL (reference sequence). V was pared by 8 bases and J by 2 bases, with 9 bases of the junction left unmatched. DNA of the CDR3: TGTGCCAGCTCCCCGGGTAGCGGGCCCTACGAGCAGTACTTC. Translation: CASSPGSGPYEQYF.

The V call is TRBV19, the J call TRBJ1-1; the D is unclear. The CDR3 has 14 residues. V was clipped by 7 bases and J by 3 bases, with 15 bases between them. CDR1 LNHDA and CDR2 SQIVND come from the germline V gene (reference sequence). The CDR3 is CASKLDATDTEAFF. Written as DNA, the CDR3 is TGTGCCAGTAAACTAGACGCGACGGACACTGAAGCTTTCTTT.

There are many counts of this clonotype. This chain uses TRBV18 with TRBJ2-1, with TRBD2 matching over 9 bases. Unmatched junction bases numbered 5, after V lost 3 bases and J lost 8 bases. The CDR3 contains 14 residues. Germline values: CDR1 KGHSH, CDR2 LQKENI. CDR3 DNA sequence: TGTGCCAGCTCACCCCAGCGGGAGGTCCATGAGCAGTTCTTC. Encoded protein: CASSPQREVHEQFF.

As to this clonotype: Germline and junction disagree at one end, which may indicate a read error. This rearrangement joins TRBV28 to TRBJ2-1; TRBD1 agrees at 9 bases. Germline-derived CDR1 and CDR2 are MDHEN and SYDVKM. The CDR3 loop spans 19 amino acids. In DNA form, the CDR3 reads TGTGCCAGCAGATCCGGGACAGGGTCGGGGCAGTACTCCTACAATGAGCAGTTTTTC. It specifies CASRSGTGSGQYSYNEQFF.

This clonotype was detected ten times or more. The V and J genes are TRBV6-2 or TRBV6-3 and TRBJ1-5; no reliable D call. This CDR3 contains 11 residues. V was pared by 2 bases and J by 10 bases, with 6 bases between. Germline-derived CDR1 and CDR2 are MNHEY and SVGEGT. The CDR3 DNA reads as TGTGCCAGCAGTTACCCGGGACCCCAGCATTTT. Residues: CASSYPGPQHF.

In its sample, this clonotype was seen many times. This sequence joins TRBV7-2 and TRBJ2-7; D call uncertain. V lost 3 bases, J lost 0 bases, and 12 bases lay in between. In germline, CDR1 is SGHTA, CDR2 FQGNSA. The CDR3 is made up of 15 amino acids. The CDR3 spells CASSFRASTSYEQYF. CDR3 nucleotide sequence: TGTGCCAGCAGCTTTCGGGCATCGACCTCCTACGAGCAGTACTTC.

This clonotype was recorded many times. V and J are TRBV12-3 or TRBV12-4 and TRBJ2-1; 9 bases map to TRBD2. V lost 7 bases and J lost 4; bases outside the gene matches: 8. The CDR3 totals 15 residues. The CDR3 loop is CASTETSGYYNEQFF. CDR3 DNA: TGTGCCAGCACCGAGACTAGCGGCTATTACAATGAGCAGTTCTTC.

This sequence joins TRBV15 and TRBJ2-7; D is perhaps TRBD1 (6 bases). The CDR3 has 16 amino acids. The V end lost 1 base, the J end lost 1 base, and 14 bases lay between the germline ends. Looked up from germline, CDR1 is LNHNV and CDR2 is YYDKDF (reference sequence). The CDR3 loop reads CATSRGGGDTSYEQYF. DNA of the CDR3: TGTGCCACCAGCAGAGGGGGTGGGGACACGTCCTACGAGCAGTACTTC.

The chain has TRBV6-5 and TRBJ2-7; TRBD2 might be the D (5 bases). The length of the CDR3 is 14 residues. Trimming removed 7 bases at V and 4 bases at J, with 17 bases between. CDR1 MNHEY and CDR2 SVGAGI come from the germline V gene. The CDR3 DNA follows: TGTGCCAGCACCCTTAGCCGGAGGTCTTACGAGCAGTACTTC. Protein: CASTLSRRSYEQYF.

This clonotype was detected ten times or more. This chain joins TRBV14 and TRBJ2-1, with TRBD2 matching 12 bases. V dropped 4 bases and J dropped 7; count of bases not matched to a gene: 8. There are 16 residues in the CDR3. CDR1 and CDR2 from the germline V gene are SGHDN and FVKESK. Written as DNA, the CDR3 is TGTGCCAGCAGCCCTCTGCTAGCGGGAGGGGGAAATGAGCAGTTCTTC. This sequence encodes CASSPLLAGGGNEQFF.

The chain is built from TRBV19 and TRBJ1-1, with D tentatively TRBD1 (5 bases). This CDR3 has 15 amino acids. Germline loops: CDR1 LNHDA, CDR2 SQIVND (reference sequence). Trimming took off 2 bases at V and 1 base at J, with 11 bases between the two ends. CDR3 in amino acids: CASSIWGETNTEAFF. The CDR3 DNA reads TGTGCCAGTAGTATATGGGGGGAAACGAACACTGAAGCTTTCTTT.

Many counts were recorded for this clonotype. The chain joins TRBV7-8 to TRBJ2-3; D may be TRBD2 (5 bases). The CDR3 covers 17 residues. Trimming removed 0 bases from V and 7 bases from J, with 20 bases in between. Germline V gives CDR1 SGHVS, CDR2 FQNEAQ. CDR3 residues: CASSLAGGTGSRYTQYF. The CDR3 DNA reads as TGTGCCAGCAGCTTAGCGGGCGGAACGGGAAGTCGATATACGCAGTATTTT.

The chain joins TRBV7-2 to TRBJ1-4; 10 bases match TRBD1. Germline CDR1 reads SGHTA; CDR2 reads FQGNSA. V was pared by 4 bases and J by 7 bases, with 3 bases of the junction left unmatched. CDR3 length: 14 residues. CDR3 coding DNA: TGTGCCAGCAGCTACGGACAGGGGGTTGAAAAACTGTTTTTT. Translation gives CASSYGQGVEKLFF.

This clonotype was recorded at least ten times. This CDR3 is CASSLVPHETYEQYF. CDR3 sequence (DNA): TGCGCCAGCAGCCTAGTGCCACACGAAACCTACGAGCAGTACTTC. The V and J genes are TRBV5-1 and TRBJ2-7, with D unclear. CDR1 SGHRS and CDR2 YFSETQ come from the germline V gene. Trimming took off 4 bases at V and 2 bases at J, with 16 bases between the two ends. There are 15 residues in the CDR3.

This clonotype was observed many times. The chain combines TRBV28 with TRBJ1-1, with D unclear. Between the trimmed V and J ends, which lost 7 bases and 4 bases, there was a span of 13 bases. CDR1 and CDR2 (germline): MDHEN, SYDVKM. The CDR3 runs to 13 residues. CDR3 in DNA: TGTGCCAGCACGTCGGGTTTGCGCACTGAAGCTTTCTTT. This gives the protein CASTSGLRTEAFF.

Note on this clonotype: Germline is not matched at one junction end, which may reflect a read error. The J gene is TRBJ2-5, the V gene TRBV7-2, with 10 nucleotides matching TRBD1. From germline, CDR1 is SGHTA and CDR2 FQGNSA. The CDR3 length is 14 residues. CDR3 sequence reads: CASGLGTGEETQYF. The DNA for the CDR3 is TGTGCCAGCGGCTTAGGGACAGGGGAAGAGACCCAGTACTTC.

This clonotype showed up just a few times. The chain joins TRBV28 to TRBJ2-1; TRBD2 agrees at 12 bases. There are 16 residues in the CDR3. Germline V gene sequence: CDR1 MDHEN, CDR2 SYDVKM. V shed 2 bases, J shed 6 bases, and the junction held 5 bases outside the gene matches. The CDR3 loop is CASSLSLAGGSNEQFF. Written as DNA, the CDR3 is TGTGCCAGCAGTTTAAGCCTAGCGGGAGGGAGCAATGAGCAGTTCTTC.

This clonotype was detected a few times. The chain couples TRBV27 to TRBJ2-2; D gene ambiguous. The CDR3 is 15 residues long. The germline V gene encodes CDR1 MNHEY and CDR2 SMNVEV (reference sequence). V shed 2 bases and J shed 4 bases, with 11 bases lying between them. As DNA, the CDR3 is TGTGCCAGCAGTTTAAAAGGGCCGAGCACCGGGGAGCTGTTTTTT. Translated: CASSLKGPSTGELFF.